The present TCR beta chain was sequenced within a study of cytomegalovirus exposure and HLA in healthy donors. Primers for the PCR totalled 60 Vbeta and 13 Jbeta. Profiling relied on immunoSEQ multiplex PCR, and the TCRdb table lists in-frame clones only, not all of them. This table lists about 130,000 clones. The ends lost 5 bases at V and 3 bases at J; junction bases unmatched: 7. Looked up from germline, CDR1 is LNHDA and CDR2 is SQIVND (reference sequence). The CDR3 sequence is 14 residues long. Input material: PBMCs. The chain carries TRBV19 and TRBJ2-7, with 7 nucleotides matching TRBD2. The receptor was isolated from a man aged 35 to 55 in good health and CMV-seronegative. In DNA form, the CDR3 reads TGTGCCAGTAGTCTTGGACTAGGGAGCTACGAGCAGTACTTC. Protein sequence: CASSLGLGSYEQYF.